A single sample gave rise to the 20 T cell receptor beta chains below, sequenced in a study of blood T cell repertoires in COVID-19. Libraries were prepared by immunoSEQ multiplex PCR; TCRdb keeps only in-frame clonotypes and omits some of them. The repertoire holds about 400,000 clones, with nearly 90% as singletons. The specimen sequenced was PBMCs or T cells enriched from blood (not recorded which). The receptors stem from a woman aged 40-49 years with acute COVID-19.

This rearrangement joins TRBV5-1 to TRBJ2-3; the match to TRBD2 covers 14 bases. Germline loops: CDR1 SGHRS, CDR2 YFSETQ. CDR3 size: 16 residues. The J segment lost 6 bases and the V segment lost 4 bases, leaving 7 bases of the junction unmatched. The CDR3 DNA is TGCGCCAGCAGCCCCGGACTAGCGGGGGGCCTGGATACGCAGTATTTT. This gives the protein CASSPGLAGGLDTQYF.

The chain carries TRBV5-6 and TRBJ2-5, with a tentative D call TRBD2 (6 bases). Trimming shortened V by 0 bases and J by 1 base, and 7 bases separated the two germline ends. Germline V lookup: CDR1 SGHDT, CDR2 YYEEEE. The CDR3 covers 14 residues. As DNA, the CDR3 is TGTGCCAGCAGCTTGGGGGACTCCCAAGAGACCCAGTACTTC. This sequence encodes CASSLGDSQETQYF.

This clone was observed a few times. The chain carries TRBV6-1 and TRBJ1-3; a weak D match, TRBD1 (5 bases). The CDR3 runs to 18 residues. Deletions cut 4 bases from V and 0 bases from J, with 19 bases between. Germline V gene data show CDR1 as MNHNS and CDR2 as SASEGT. CDR3 amino acids: CASSVVGFPTVSGNTIYF. The CDR3 bases are TGTGCCAGCAGTGTAGTAGGGTTTCCGACAGTCTCTGGAAACACCATATATTTT.

The chain uses TRBV5-1 and TRBJ1-2; D gene unclear. V lost 0 bases and J 1 base, leaving 4 bases between the germline ends. The germline V gene encodes CDR1 SGHRS and CDR2 YFSETQ. This CDR3 is 13 amino acids long. The DNA for the CDR3 is TGCGCCAGCAGCTTGGCCGTTAACTATGGCTACACCTTC. Translating gives CASSLAVNYGYTF.

The J gene is TRBJ1-6, the V gene TRBV30; D is unclear. This CDR3 has 13 residues. Trimming removed 1 base at V and 7 bases at J, with 8 bases between. Germline-derived CDR1 and CDR2 are GTSNPN and SVGIG (reference sequence). The CDR3: CAWSEQTNSPLHF. The CDR3 DNA sequence: TGTGCCTGGAGTGAACAGACCAATTCACCCCTCCACTTT. The full variable domain, its missing parts supplied by reference TRBV30 and TRBJ1-6, is SQTIHQWPATLVQPVGSPLSLECTVEGTSNPNLYWYRQAAGRGLQLLFYSVGIGQISSEVPQNLSASRPQDRQFILSSKKLLLSDSGFYLCAWSEQTNSPLHFGNGTRLTVT.

The chain recombines TRBV10-3 with TRBJ1-5; D perhaps matches TRBD1 (6 bases). The CDR3 extends over 13 amino acids. Germline V gene sequence: CDR1 ENHRY, CDR2 SYGVKD. V lost 2 bases to trimming and J lost 7 bases, with 9 bases between them. The CDR3 reads CAISETGQQPQHF. The CDR3 region has the DNA TGTGCCATCAGTGAGACGGGACAACAGCCCCAGCATTTT.

The V and J genes are TRBV29-1 and TRBJ2-3; 8 nucleotides line up with TRBD1. Germline lookup yields CDR1 SQVTM and CDR2 ANQGSEA. The CDR3 runs to 13 residues. J was trimmed by 6 bases and V by 7 bases; bases with no gene match: 9. CDR3 region: CSAGQGLGDTQYF. As DNA, the CDR3 is TGCAGCGCTGGACAGGGCCTAGGGGATACGCAGTATTTT.

This rearrangement joins TRBV30 to TRBJ1-5; D ambiguous. The germline V and J ends were trimmed by 2 bases and 1 base, with 3 bases remaining between them. The CDR3 length is 12 residues. From germline, CDR1 is GTSNPN and CDR2 SVGIG (reference sequence). CDR3 nucleotide sequence: TGTGCCTGGAGTTTAAGCAATCAGCCCCAGCATTTT. Its protein product is CAWSLSNQPQHF.

The chain carries TRBV20-1 and TRBJ1-2; unclear D gene. Germline V gene sequence: CDR1 DFQATT, CDR2 SNEGSKA (reference sequence). V gave up 8 bases and J gave up 7 bases, with 14 bases separating them. The CDR3 totals 11 residues. CDR3 nucleotides: TGCAGTACAACAGCTTTGGGTGGCTACACCTTC. Its translation is CSTTALGGYTF.

The CDR3: CASSLKPGSNQPQHF. CDR3 coding DNA: TGTGCCAGCAGTTTAAAACCGGGTAGCAATCAGCCCCAGCATTTT. The chain has TRBV27 and TRBJ1-5; D remains ambiguous. CDR1 and CDR2 (germline): MNHEY, SMNVEV (reference sequence). This CDR3 region has 15 residues. V was trimmed by 2 bases and J by 0 bases, leaving 8 bases between them.

The chain recombines TRBV27 with TRBJ2-1, with a weak D call TRBD2 (5 bases). With 2 bases removed from V and 9 bases from J, the gap between germline ends came to 11 bases. The CDR3 has 13 residues. Germline-derived CDR1 and CDR2 are MNHEY and SMNVEV (reference sequence). The CDR3: CASSLNRGVEQFF. DNA of the CDR3: TGTGCCAGCAGTTTAAACCGGGGTGTTGAGCAGTTCTTC.

This chain joins TRBV29-1 and TRBJ1-2, with D possibly being TRBD1 (6 bases). Trimming removed 6 bases from V and 8 bases from J, with 13 bases in between. Germline V gene data show CDR1 as SQVTM and CDR2 as ANQGSEA. The CDR3 length is 11 residues. The CDR3 region is CSVGGGVGYTF. The CDR3 coding sequence is TGCAGCGTCGGGGGGGGCGTCGGCTACACCTTC. The full variable domain, with the rest looked up from reference TRBV29-1 and TRBJ1-2, is SAVISQKPSRDICQRGTSLTIQCQVDSQVTMMFWYRQQPGQSLTLIATANQGSEATYESGFVIDKFPISRPNLTFSTLTVSNMSPEDSSIYLCSVGGGVGYTFGSGTRLTVV.

The chain couples TRBV5-1 to TRBJ1-2, with D hard to call. The germline V gene encodes CDR1 SGHRS and CDR2 YFSETQ. The CDR3 totals 14 residues. With 4 bases removed from V and 5 bases from J, the gap between germline ends came to 15 bases. The CDR3 protein is CASSDWRQEYGYTF. Here the CDR3 DNA reads TGCGCCAGCAGCGACTGGAGGCAGGAATATGGCTACACCTTC.

V usage is TRBV6-1 and J usage is TRBJ1-1; D is ambiguous. V gave up 3 bases and J gave up 8 bases, with 10 bases separating them. CDR1 and CDR2 (germline): MNHNS, SASEGT. The CDR3 spans 12 residues. CDR3 protein: CASSDRETEAFF. The CDR3 DNA is TGTGCCAGCAGTGATCGGGAAACGGAAGCTTTCTTT.

The chain combines TRBV7-2 with TRBJ1-1, with 7 bases lining up with TRBD1. Germline lookup yields CDR1 SGHTA and CDR2 FQGNSA. Germline trimming cut 1 base from V and 3 bases from J; bases unmatched to any gene: 5. This CDR3 spans 15 amino acids. DNA of the CDR3: TGTGCCAGCAGCTTAGTGGCAGGGGGGCACACTGAAGCTTTCTTT. Translated, it gives CASSLVAGGHTEAFF.

This clone was seen a handful of times. CDR3 protein: CASSRLDGGELFF. CDR3 nucleotides: TGTGCCAGCAGCAGACTTGACGGCGGGGAGCTGTTTTTT. The V and J genes are TRBV7-6 and TRBJ2-2; no definite D call. The V end was cut by 5 bases, the J end by 7 bases, with 11 bases between. The CDR3 is made up of 13 amino acids. The germline CDR1 and CDR2 sequences are SGHVS and FNYEAQ.

The J gene is TRBJ1-5, the V gene TRBV6-1; tentative D call: TRBD1 (6 bases). Trimming removed 4 bases at V and 0 bases at J, with 25 bases between. There are 20 residues in the CDR3. CDR1 is MNHNS and CDR2 is SASEGT in the germline V gene. The CDR3 DNA sequence: TGTGCCAGCAGTGGGGGGTGGTTGAGACAGGACAAAAATAGCAATCAGCCCCAGCATTTT. This codes for CASSGGWLRQDKNSNQPQHF.

The chain employs TRBV25-1 and TRBJ2-2, with 7 bases that match TRBD1. Per the germline V gene, CDR1 is MGHDK and CDR2 is SYGVNS. This CDR3 is 12 amino acids long. Trimming removed 9 bases from V and 5 bases from J; junction bases left unmatched: 3. The CDR3 DNA sequence: TGTGCCAGTAACAGGGGAACCGGGGAGCTGTTTTTT. Translation gives CASNRGTGELFF.

The genes are TRBV18 and TRBJ2-1; TRBD1 agrees at 7 bases. Germline CDR1 reads KGHSH; CDR2 reads LQKENI. This CDR3 comprises 14 residues. V lost 3 bases and J lost 9; bases outside the gene matches: 8. CDR3: CASSPRTGRSEQFF. For the CDR3, the DNA is TGTGCCAGCTCACCTCGGACAGGTAGAAGTGAGCAGTTCTTC.

The chain couples TRBV5-1 to TRBJ1-4; 7 bases map to TRBD1. Germline V gene sequence: CDR1 SGHRS, CDR2 YFSETQ. V shed 3 bases and J 4 bases; nucleotides not matched to a gene: 6. This CDR3 comprises 15 residues. This chain's CDR3 is CASSSTGVDNEKLFF. CDR3 nucleotide sequence: TGCGCCAGCAGCTCTACAGGGGTGGATAATGAAAAACTGTTTTTT.